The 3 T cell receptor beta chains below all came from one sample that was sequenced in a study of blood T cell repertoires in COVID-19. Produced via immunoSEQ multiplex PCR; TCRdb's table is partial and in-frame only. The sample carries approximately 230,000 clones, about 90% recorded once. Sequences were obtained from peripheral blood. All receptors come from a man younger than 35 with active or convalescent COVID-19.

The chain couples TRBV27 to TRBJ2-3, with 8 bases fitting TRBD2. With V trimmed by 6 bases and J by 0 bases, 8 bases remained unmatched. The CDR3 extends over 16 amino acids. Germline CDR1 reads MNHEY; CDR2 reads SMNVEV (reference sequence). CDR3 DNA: TGTGCCAGCAGCAAGGGACTAGGGACTAGCACAGATACGCAGTATTTT. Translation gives CASSKGLGTSTDTQYF.

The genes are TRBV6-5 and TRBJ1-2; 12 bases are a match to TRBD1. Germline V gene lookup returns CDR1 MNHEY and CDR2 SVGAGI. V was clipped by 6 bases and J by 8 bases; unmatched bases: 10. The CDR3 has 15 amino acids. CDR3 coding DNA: TGTGCCAGCAGGAACCGGGACAGGGGGCTCGGCGGCTACACCTTC. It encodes CASRNRDRGLGGYTF.

The CDR3: CASSSVGGRNEKLFF. The DNA for the CDR3 is TGTGCCAGCAGCTCGGTCGGGGGGCGTAATGAAAAACTGTTTTTT. The chain joins TRBV7-2 to TRBJ1-4; the D gene is possibly TRBD1 (6 bases). Deletions cut 4 bases from V and 4 bases from J, with 13 bases between. The CDR3 is made up of 15 amino acids. From germline, CDR1 is SGHTA and CDR2 FQGNSA.